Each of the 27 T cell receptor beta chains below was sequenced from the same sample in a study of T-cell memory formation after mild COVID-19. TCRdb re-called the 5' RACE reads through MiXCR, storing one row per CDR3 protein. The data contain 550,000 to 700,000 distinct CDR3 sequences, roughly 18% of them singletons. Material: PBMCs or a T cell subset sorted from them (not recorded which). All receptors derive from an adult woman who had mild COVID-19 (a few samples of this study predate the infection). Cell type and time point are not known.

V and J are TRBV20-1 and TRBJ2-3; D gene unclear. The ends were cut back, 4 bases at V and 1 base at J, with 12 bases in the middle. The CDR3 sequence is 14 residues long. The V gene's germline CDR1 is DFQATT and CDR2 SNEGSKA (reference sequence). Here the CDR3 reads CSANRGSRTDTQYF. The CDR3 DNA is TGCAGTGCTAACCGTGGATCCCGCACAGATACGCAGTATTTT.

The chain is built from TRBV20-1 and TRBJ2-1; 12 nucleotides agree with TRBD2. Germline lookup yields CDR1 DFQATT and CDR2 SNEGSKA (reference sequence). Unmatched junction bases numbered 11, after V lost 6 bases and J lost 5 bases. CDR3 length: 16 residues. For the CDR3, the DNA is TGCAGTGCACTTAACCTTCGGACTAGCGGGGACAATGAGCAGTTCTTC. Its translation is CSALNLRTSGDNEQFF.

The DNA for the CDR3 is TGTGCCAGCAGTGAAGAGCGGGCCGAGCAGTACTTC. Its protein product is CASSEERAEQYF. The chain is built from TRBV6-1 and TRBJ2-7, with TRBD2 as a possible D gene (6 bases). The CDR3 has 12 residues. Germline V gives CDR1 MNHNS, CDR2 SASEGT. V gave up 1 base and J gave up 6 bases, with 7 bases separating them.

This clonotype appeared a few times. The CDR3 DNA follows: TGCAGTGCTAGAGTTGCAGGGGGACCCAACTACGAGCAGTACTTC. Residues: CSARVAGGPNYEQYF. The chain employs TRBV20-1 and TRBJ2-7, with TRBD1 matching 7 bases. With V trimmed by 1 base and J by 3 bases, 9 bases remained unmatched. Per germline, CDR1 DFQATT and CDR2 SNEGSKA (reference sequence). CDR3 length: 15 residues.

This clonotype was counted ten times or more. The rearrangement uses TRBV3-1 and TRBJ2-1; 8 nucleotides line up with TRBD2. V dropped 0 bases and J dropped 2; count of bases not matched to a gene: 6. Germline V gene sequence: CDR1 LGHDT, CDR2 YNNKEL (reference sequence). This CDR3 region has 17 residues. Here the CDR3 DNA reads TGTGCCAGCAGCCAAGATCTTCAGCGGGGGCCCTACAATGAGCAGTTCTTC. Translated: CASSQDLQRGPYNEQFF.

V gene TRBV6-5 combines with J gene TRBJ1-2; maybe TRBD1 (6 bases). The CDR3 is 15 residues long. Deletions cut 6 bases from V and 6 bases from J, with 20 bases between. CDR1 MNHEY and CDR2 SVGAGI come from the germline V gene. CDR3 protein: CASSPLNREENGYTF. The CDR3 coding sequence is TGTGCCAGCAGCCCCCTTAACAGGGAGGAGAATGGCTACACCTTC.

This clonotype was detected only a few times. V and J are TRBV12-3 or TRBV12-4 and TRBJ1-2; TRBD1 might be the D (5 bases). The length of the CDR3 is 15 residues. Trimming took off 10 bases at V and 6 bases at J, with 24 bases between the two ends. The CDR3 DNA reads TGTGCCATCGATACCCAGGGTGGTAGAAGGGATGGCTACACCTTC. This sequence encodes CAIDTQGGRRDGYTF.

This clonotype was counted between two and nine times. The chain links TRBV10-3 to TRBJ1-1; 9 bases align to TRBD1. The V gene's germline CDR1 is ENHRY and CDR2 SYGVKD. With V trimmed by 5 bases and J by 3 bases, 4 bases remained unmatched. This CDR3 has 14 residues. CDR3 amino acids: CAISPQGADTEAFF. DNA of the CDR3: TGTGCCATCAGTCCACAGGGGGCTGACACTGAAGCTTTCTTT.

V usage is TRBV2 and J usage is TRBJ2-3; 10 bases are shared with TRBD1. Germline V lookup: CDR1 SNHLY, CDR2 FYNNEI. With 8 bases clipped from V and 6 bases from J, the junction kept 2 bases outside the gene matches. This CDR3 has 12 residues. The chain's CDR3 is CASGGQGDTQYF. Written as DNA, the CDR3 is TGTGCCAGCGGGGGACAGGGGGATACGCAGTATTTT.

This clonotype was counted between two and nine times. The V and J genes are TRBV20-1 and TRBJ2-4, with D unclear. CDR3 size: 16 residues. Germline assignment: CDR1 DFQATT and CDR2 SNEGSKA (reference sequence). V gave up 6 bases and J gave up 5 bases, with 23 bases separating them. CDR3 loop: CSALPLSNRGQNIQYF. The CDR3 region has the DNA TGCAGTGCCCTTCCGCTCTCCAACCGAGGACAAAACATTCAGTACTTC.

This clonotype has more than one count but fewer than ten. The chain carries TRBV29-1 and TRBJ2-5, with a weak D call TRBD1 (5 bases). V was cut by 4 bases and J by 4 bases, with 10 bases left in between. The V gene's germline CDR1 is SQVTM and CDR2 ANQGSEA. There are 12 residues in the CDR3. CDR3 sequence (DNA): TGCAGCGTTGTCCCTCAGGGAGAGACCCAGTACTTC. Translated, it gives CSVVPQGETQYF.

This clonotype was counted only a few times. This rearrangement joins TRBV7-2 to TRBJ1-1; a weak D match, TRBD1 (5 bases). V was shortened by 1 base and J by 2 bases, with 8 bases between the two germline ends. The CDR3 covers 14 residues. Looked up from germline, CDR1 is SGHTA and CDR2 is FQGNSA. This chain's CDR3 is CASSLGTPNTEAFF. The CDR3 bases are TGTGCCAGCAGCTTAGGGACACCTAACACTGAAGCTTTCTTT.

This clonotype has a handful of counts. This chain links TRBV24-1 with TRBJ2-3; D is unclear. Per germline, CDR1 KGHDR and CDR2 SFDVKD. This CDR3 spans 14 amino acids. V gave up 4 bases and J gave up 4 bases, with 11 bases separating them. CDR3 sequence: CATSDHGPADTQYF. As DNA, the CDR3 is TGTGCCACCAGTGACCATGGACCCGCAGATACGCAGTATTTT.

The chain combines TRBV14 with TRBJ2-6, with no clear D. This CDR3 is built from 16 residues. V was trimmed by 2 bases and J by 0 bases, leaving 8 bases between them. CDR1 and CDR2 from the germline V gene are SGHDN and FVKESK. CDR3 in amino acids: CASSQLPPSGANVLTF. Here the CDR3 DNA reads TGTGCCAGCAGCCAACTCCCCCCCTCTGGGGCCAACGTCCTGACTTTC.

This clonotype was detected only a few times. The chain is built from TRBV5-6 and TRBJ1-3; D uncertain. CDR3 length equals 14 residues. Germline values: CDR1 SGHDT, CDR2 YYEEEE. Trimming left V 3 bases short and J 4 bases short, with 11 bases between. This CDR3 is CASSSTRRGNTIYF. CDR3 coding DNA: TGTGCCAGCAGCTCAACCCGGAGGGGAAACACCATATATTTT.

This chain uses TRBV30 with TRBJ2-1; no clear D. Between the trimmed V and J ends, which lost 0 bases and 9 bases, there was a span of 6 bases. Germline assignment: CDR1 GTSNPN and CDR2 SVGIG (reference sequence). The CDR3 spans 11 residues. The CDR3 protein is CAWSVPPEQFF. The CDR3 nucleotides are TGTGCCTGGAGTGTGCCCCCTGAGCAGTTCTTC.

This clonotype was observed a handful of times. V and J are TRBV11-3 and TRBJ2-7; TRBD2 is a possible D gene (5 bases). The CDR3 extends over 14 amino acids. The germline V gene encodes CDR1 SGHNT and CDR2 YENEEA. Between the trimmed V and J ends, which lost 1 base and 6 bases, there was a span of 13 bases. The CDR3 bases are TGTGCCAGCAGCTTAGCGACGGGAAGTGGCGAGCAGTACTTC. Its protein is CASSLATGSGEQYF.

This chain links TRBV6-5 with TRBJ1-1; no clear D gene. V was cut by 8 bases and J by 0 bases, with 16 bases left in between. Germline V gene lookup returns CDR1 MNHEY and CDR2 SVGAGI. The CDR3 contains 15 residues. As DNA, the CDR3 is TGTGCCAGCGGTCGGGGAAACAGCATGAACACTGAAGCTTTCTTT. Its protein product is CASGRGNSMNTEAFF.

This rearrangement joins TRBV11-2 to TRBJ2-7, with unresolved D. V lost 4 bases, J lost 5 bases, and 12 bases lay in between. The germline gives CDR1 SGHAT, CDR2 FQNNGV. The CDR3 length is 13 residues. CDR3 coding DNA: TGTGCCAGCAGCTCCGCTCTTATACACGAGCAGTACTTC. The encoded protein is CASSSALIHEQYF.

CDR3 nucleotide sequence: TGTGCCAGCAGCTTAGACCCAGGCCACTATGGCTACACCTTC. Translating it yields CASSLDPGHYGYTF. This chain uses TRBV7-2 with TRBJ1-2, with D hard to call. V was pared by 1 base and J by 3 bases, with 9 bases between. The CDR3 is 14 amino acids. Germline V gene data show CDR1 as SGHTA and CDR2 as FQGNSA.

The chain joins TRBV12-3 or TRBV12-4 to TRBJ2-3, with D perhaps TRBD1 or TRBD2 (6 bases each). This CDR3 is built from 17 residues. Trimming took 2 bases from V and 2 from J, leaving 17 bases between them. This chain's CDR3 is CASSLMGGTRPTDTQYF. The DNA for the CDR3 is TGTGCCAGCAGTTTAATGGGCGGGACAAGACCCACAGATACGCAGTATTTT.

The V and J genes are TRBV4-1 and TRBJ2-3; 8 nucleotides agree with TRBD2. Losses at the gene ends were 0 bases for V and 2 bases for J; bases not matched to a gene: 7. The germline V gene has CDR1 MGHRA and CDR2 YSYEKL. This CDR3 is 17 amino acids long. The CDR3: CASSQELGTRLTDTQYF. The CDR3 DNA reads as TGCGCCAGCAGCCAAGAACTAGGGACTAGACTCACAGATACGCAGTATTTT.

In DNA form, the CDR3 reads TGTGCCAGCAGCTTAGCCGGGACAGGGGTCAGGAACACTGAAGCTTTCTTT. It translates to CASSLAGTGVRNTEAFF. This chain joins TRBV7-8 and TRBJ1-1, with TRBD1 identical over 10 bases. The CDR3 runs 17 residues. V gave up 0 bases and J gave up 1 base; unmatched junction bases: 5. Per germline, CDR1 SGHVS and CDR2 FQNEAQ. The complete variable domain, with remaining parts taken from reference TRBV7-8 and TRBJ1-1, reads GAGVSQSPRYKVAKRGQDVALRCDPISGHVSLFWYQQALGQGPEFLTYFQNEAQLDKSGLPSDRFFAERPEGSVSTLKIQRTQQEDSAVYLCASSLAGTGVRNTEAFFGQGTRLTVV.

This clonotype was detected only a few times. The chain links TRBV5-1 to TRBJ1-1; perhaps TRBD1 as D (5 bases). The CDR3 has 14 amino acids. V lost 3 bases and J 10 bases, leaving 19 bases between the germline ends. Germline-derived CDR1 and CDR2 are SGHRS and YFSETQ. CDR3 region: CASSSSGARSAAFF. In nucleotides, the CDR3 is TGCGCCAGCAGCTCCTCTGGGGCAAGATCTGCAGCTTTCTTT.

The CDR3 spells CASSDQQGYEQFF. CDR3 in DNA: TGTGCCAGCAGCGACCAACAGGGCTATGAGCAGTTCTTC. The rearrangement uses TRBV7-2 and TRBJ2-1, with D maybe TRBD1 (6 bases). CDR3 length equals 13 residues. Germline assignment: CDR1 SGHTA and CDR2 FQGNSA. Trimming removed 5 bases at V and 8 bases at J, with 13 bases between. Drawing the rest from reference TRBV7-2 and TRBJ2-1, the complete variable domain is GAGVSQSPSNKVTEKGKDVELRCDPISGHTALYWYRQSLGQGLEFLIYFQGNSAPDKSGLPSDRFSAERTGGSVSTLTIQRTQQEDSAVYLCASSDQQGYEQFFGPGTRLTVL.

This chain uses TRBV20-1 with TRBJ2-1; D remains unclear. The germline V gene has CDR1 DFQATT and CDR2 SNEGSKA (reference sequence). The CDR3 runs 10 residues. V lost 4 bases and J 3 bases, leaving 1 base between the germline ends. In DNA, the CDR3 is TGCAGTGCTATCTACAATGAGCAGTTCTTC. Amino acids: CSAIYNEQFF.

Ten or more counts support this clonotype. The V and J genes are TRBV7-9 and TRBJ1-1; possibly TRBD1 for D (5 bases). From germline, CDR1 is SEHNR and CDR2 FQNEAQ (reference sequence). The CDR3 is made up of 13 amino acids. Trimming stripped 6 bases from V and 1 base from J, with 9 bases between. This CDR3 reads CASRPGPNTEAFF. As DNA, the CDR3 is TGTGCCAGCAGGCCGGGACCGAACACTGAAGCTTTCTTT.